This T cell receptor beta chain was observed in a study of shared clonotypes between healthy human individuals. Turning to the study itself: Per donor, three plates held CD4 naive cells, three held CD4 memory, two held CD8 naive and one held CD8 memory. Study-level points and caveats: Non-shared clonotypes were found to have lower generation probabilities than the clonotypes that were shared by all four of the sorted-subset donors. Sorted-subset sequencing, rarefaction showed, was incomplete despite large depth.

Concerning this clone: Its specificity is unknown.

Recent vaccinations or acute infections were absent in the healthy HIV-negative adult donors. The repertoire was sequenced with immunoSEQ multiplex PCR; TCRdb's copy has only in-frame clones and lacks some. The table has around 940,000 clones, around three quarters seen once; the top ten hold over 1.3%. The germline gives CDR1 KGHSH, CDR2 LQKENI. Losses at the gene ends were 4 bases for V and 3 bases for J; bases not matched to a gene: 4. The CDR3 spans 14 residues. The V call is TRBV18, the J call TRBJ2-7; 9 bases agree with TRBD1. This TCR derives from a man aged 18-30 years in good health. The sequencing input was memory CD4+ T cells sorted from blood. Sample subset: CD45RA-negative fraction. CDR3 sequence reads: CASSRRDRVYEQYF. In DNA, the CDR3 is TGTGCCAGCTCACGCCGGGACAGGGTCTACGAGCAGTACTTC.